This entry lists 30 T cell receptor beta chains sequenced from one sample in a study of control samples from healthy donors and cancer patients. Produced via immunoSEQ multiplex PCR; TCRdb's table is partial and in-frame only. The sample includes about 180,000 clones, around 89% of them seen just once. The sequencing sample was made of blood. The receptors come from a woman aged 50 to 60 in good health.

This sequence joins TRBV2 and TRBJ2-1; 10 bases match TRBD2. From germline, CDR1 is SNHLY and CDR2 FYNNEI. Trimming cost V 7 bases and J 0 bases; bases outside gene matches: 15. The CDR3 sequence is 19 residues long. The CDR3 DNA is TGTGCCAGCACCAACACCGGGACTAGCGTTCCGAGCTCCTACAATGAGCAGTTCTTC. Its protein product is CASTNTGTSVPSSYNEQFF.

The chain recombines TRBV27 with TRBJ1-5; D gene ambiguous. V gave up 0 bases and J gave up 0 bases, with 15 bases separating them. This CDR3 has 18 residues. Germline V gives CDR1 MNHEY, CDR2 SMNVEV (reference sequence). CDR3 in amino acids: CASSLSEGSAYSNQPQHF. CDR3 bases: TGTGCCAGCAGTTTATCGGAAGGCAGCGCTTATAGCAATCAGCCCCAGCATTTT.

V usage is TRBV2 and J usage is TRBJ1-2; D is undetermined. The V gene's germline CDR1 is SNHLY and CDR2 FYNNEI. V was cut by 6 bases and J by 9 bases, with 8 bases left in between. This CDR3 spans 10 amino acids. CDR3 sequence: CASSIDSYTF. The DNA of the CDR3 is TGTGCCAGCAGCATCGACAGCTACACCTTC.

This clone was seen more than once but under ten times. J is TRBJ1-1 and V is TRBV6-6; D ambiguous. The CDR3 is made up of 13 amino acids. V lost 7 bases, J lost 1 base, and 10 bases lay in between. Per germline, CDR1 MNHNY and CDR2 SVGAGI (reference sequence). CDR3 sequence reads: CASMGNRNTEAFF. The CDR3 coding sequence is TGTGCCAGCATGGGGAACAGGAACACTGAAGCTTTCTTT.

This chain connects TRBV7-9 to TRBJ1-5, with D possibly TRBD1 on 6 matching bases. Germline values: CDR1 SEHNR, CDR2 FQNEAQ (reference sequence). The ends were cut back, 1 base at V and 2 bases at J, with 12 bases in the middle. The CDR3 is made up of 16 amino acids. The CDR3 region is CASSLVGGAGNQPQHF. CDR3 in DNA: TGTGCCAGCAGCTTAGTGGGGGGGGCTGGCAATCAGCCCCAGCATTTT. Drawing the rest from reference TRBV7-9 and TRBJ1-5, the complete variable domain is DTGVSQNPRHKITKRGQNVTFRCDPISEHNRLYWYRQTLGQGPEFLTYFQNEAQLEKSRLLSDRFSAERPKGSFSTLEIQRTEQGDSAMYLCASSLVGGAGNQPQHFGDGTRLSIL.

The chain joins TRBV25-1 to TRBJ2-1; D might be TRBD2 (6 bases). This CDR3 is 12 amino acids long. The V gene lost 6 bases and the J gene lost 7 bases, with 10 bases spanning the gap. Germline assignment: CDR1 MGHDK and CDR2 SYGVNS. This CDR3 is CASSGGRNEQFF. CDR3 DNA sequence: TGTGCCAGCAGCGGGGGAAGAAATGAGCAGTTCTTC.

In its sample, this clone was seen once. The V call is TRBV5-1, the J call TRBJ1-2; 7 nucleotides agree with TRBD1. V lost 5 bases, J lost 4 bases, and 11 bases stayed unmatched. The germline gives CDR1 SGHRS, CDR2 YFSETQ. The CDR3 runs 15 residues. CDR3 loop: CASSTGTDAFYGYTF. The CDR3 coding sequence is TGCGCCAGCAGTACAGGGACAGATGCTTTCTATGGCTACACCTTC.

This chain joins TRBV5-1 and TRBJ1-1, with 11 bases matching TRBD1. V trimming: 2 bases; J trimming: 5 bases; junction bases outside the gene matches: 5. Germline values: CDR1 SGHRS, CDR2 YFSETQ. The CDR3 runs to 15 residues. DNA for the CDR3: TGCGCCAGCAGCTTACGGGACAGGGGGGATACTGAAGCTTTCTTT. It specifies CASSLRDRGDTEAFF.

The rearrangement joins TRBV7-2 to TRBJ2-7, with a weak D call TRBD2 (5 bases). The CDR3 consists of 15 residues. V lost 5 bases and J lost 0, with 14 bases in between. Germline loops: CDR1 SGHTA, CDR2 FQGNSA. The CDR3 DNA is TGTGCCAGCAGCCCCCTTCCGGGGAGCTCCTACGAGCAGTACTTC. Residues: CASSPLPGSSYEQYF.

The chain carries TRBV28 and TRBJ2-7; 10 bases agree with TRBD1. Germline V CDR1 and CDR2: MDHEN, SYDVKM. CDR3 size: 12 residues. V lost 11 bases, J lost 2 bases, and 3 bases stayed unmatched. As DNA, the CDR3 is TGTGCCGGGGGGACAGGGGCCTACGAGCAGTACTTC. Translated, it gives CAGGTGAYEQYF.

This clone was counted a single time. V is TRBV3-1 (or the pseudogene TRBV3-2) and J is TRBJ1-4; D gene ambiguous. Germline assignment: CDR1 LGHDT and CDR2 YNNKEL (reference sequence). This CDR3 region has 15 residues. Deletions cut 0 bases from V and 4 bases from J, with 9 bases between. CDR3 sequence reads: CASSQEAGGNEKLFF. DNA of the CDR3: TGTGCCAGCAGCCAAGAGGCAGGCGGTAATGAAAAACTGTTTTTT.

The CDR3 here is CASSLPEMTGMEKLFF. The CDR3 DNA reads as TGCGCCAGCAGCTTGCCCGAAATGACAGGGATGGAAAAACTGTTTTTT. The chain couples TRBV5-1 to TRBJ1-4; 7 bases are shared with TRBD1. Germline trimming cut 1 base from V and 8 bases from J; bases unmatched to any gene: 11. CDR1 is SGHRS and CDR2 is YFSETQ in the germline V gene. This CDR3 spans 16 amino acids. Full variable domain (outside the CDR3, taken from reference TRBV5-1 and TRBJ1-4): KAGVTQTPRYLIKTRGQQVTLSCSPISGHRSVSWYQQTPGQGLQFLFEYFSETQRNKGNFPGRFSGRQFSNSRSEMNVSTLELGDSALYLCASSLPEMTGMEKLFFGSGTQLSVL.

This rearrangement joins TRBV5-6 to TRBJ1-2; no clear D. This CDR3 is 17 amino acids long. Germline-derived CDR1 and CDR2 are SGHDT and YYEEEE. V lost 4 bases and J lost 2, with 21 bases in between. The CDR3 DNA is TGTGCCAGCAGCCTGGGCGGTTTCCCCTACAGAAACTATGGCTACACCTTC. Its translation is CASSLGGFPYRNYGYTF.

The V gene is TRBV3-1 (or the pseudogene TRBV3-2), the J gene TRBJ1-2; 10 nucleotides agree with TRBD1. V dropped 1 base and J dropped 6; count of bases not matched to a gene: 2. The CDR3 length is 14 residues. Germline lookup yields CDR1 LGHDT and CDR2 YNNKEL (reference sequence). For the CDR3, the DNA is TGTGCCAGCAGCCAAGCGACAGGGGGCGATGGCTACACCTTC. This codes for CASSQATGGDGYTF.

This chain joins TRBV19 and TRBJ2-5; D gene unclear. The CDR3 length is 13 residues. Deletions cut 5 bases from V and 2 bases from J, with 9 bases between. Germline V gene data show CDR1 as LNHDA and CDR2 as SQIVND (reference sequence). The CDR3 is CASSAWEQETQYF. The CDR3 DNA follows: TGTGCCAGTAGTGCGTGGGAACAAGAGACCCAGTACTTC.

As for this clone: The junction shows a germline mismatch at one end, possibly a read error. V and J are TRBV25-1 and TRBJ1-1; 9 bases align to TRBD1. This CDR3 is built from 14 residues. CDR1 and CDR2 from the germline V gene are MGHDK and SYGVNS. CDR3 sequence reads: CAGSEPGQGSSAFF. CDR3 DNA: TGTGCCGGCAGTGAACCGGGACAGGGTTCTTCGGCTTTCTTT.

The genes are TRBV9 and TRBJ2-5; TRBD2 agrees at 11 bases. The CDR3 is made up of 17 amino acids. V shed 0 bases, J shed 5 bases, and the junction held 9 bases outside the gene matches. CDR1 and CDR2 (germline): SGDLS, YYNGEE. This chain's CDR3 is CASSVGPLLAGVETQYF. CDR3 DNA: TGTGCCAGCAGCGTAGGCCCTCTACTAGCGGGAGTTGAGACCCAGTACTTC.

V and J are TRBV10-3 and TRBJ2-7, with D perhaps being TRBD1 or TRBD2 (5 bases each). V lost 4 bases to trimming and J lost 5 bases, with 9 bases between them. This CDR3 has 12 amino acids. Germline CDR1 reads ENHRY; CDR2 reads SYGVKD. This CDR3 reads CAISVRGDEQYF. In DNA form, the CDR3 reads TGTGCCATCAGTGTACGAGGGGACGAGCAGTACTTC.

This chain links TRBV24-1 with TRBJ1-1, with 8 positions matching TRBD1. V lost 5 bases and J lost 1; bases outside the gene matches: 5. The germline gives CDR1 KGHDR, CDR2 SFDVKD. This CDR3 has 15 residues. The CDR3 here is CATSVGTGGNTEAFF. The CDR3 DNA reads as TGTGCCACCAGTGTAGGGACAGGAGGGAACACTGAAGCTTTCTTT.

The rearrangement links TRBV5-1 to TRBJ2-1, with 8 bases matching TRBD1. Germline-derived CDR1 and CDR2 are SGHRS and YFSETQ. This CDR3 region has 15 residues. With V trimmed by 4 bases and J by 3 bases, 6 bases remained unmatched. The CDR3 nucleotides are TGCGCCAGCAGCCTCACGGGACAGGACTACAATGAGCAGTTCTTC. Its protein is CASSLTGQDYNEQFF.

The gene calls are TRBV5-6 and TRBJ2-5, with D perhaps matching TRBD1 (5 bases). The CDR3 contains 13 residues. Germline V CDR1 and CDR2: SGHDT, YYEEEE. Trimming left V 0 bases short and J 4 bases short, with 7 bases between. CDR3 sequence (DNA): TGTGCCAGCAGCTTGGTGCAGGGAGAGACCCAGTACTTC. It specifies CASSLVQGETQYF.

This clone came up once. The CDR3 nucleotides read TGTGCCAGCAGCGAACTCGGTGGGAGTCAGCCCCAGCATTTT. Residues: CASSELGGSQPQHF. The chain combines TRBV9 with TRBJ1-5, with D uncertain. The CDR3 covers 14 residues. The germline CDR1 and CDR2 sequences are SGDLS and YYNGEE. V was shortened by 3 bases and J by 6 bases, with 13 bases between the two germline ends.

This rearrangement joins TRBV4-1 to TRBJ2-1; D is uncertain. Trimming cost V 0 bases and J 8 bases, with 14 bases left between them. The CDR3 runs to 15 residues. Germline V gives CDR1 MGHRA, CDR2 YSYEKL. Here the CDR3 reads CASSQDSLRRDEQFF. In DNA form, the CDR3 reads TGCGCCAGCAGCCAAGATTCCCTCCGCCGGGATGAGCAGTTCTTC.

The chain carries TRBV6-5 and TRBJ1-2; TRBD1 matches at 7 bases. V dropped 5 bases and J dropped 6; count of bases not matched to a gene: 3. From germline, CDR1 is MNHEY and CDR2 SVGAGI. The CDR3 spans 12 residues. This CDR3 reads CASSNRGHGYTF. In nucleotides, the CDR3 is TGTGCCAGCAGTAACAGGGGCCATGGCTACACCTTC.

V gene TRBV7-2 combines with J gene TRBJ2-7, with D tentatively TRBD2 (7 bases). The CDR3 has 17 amino acids. The germline gives CDR1 SGHTA, CDR2 FQGNSA. Deletions cut 2 bases from V and 3 bases from J, with 20 bases between. CDR3 coding DNA: TGTGCCAGCAGCTTAACCGCGTCCGGGGGCGGGAGCTACGAGCAGTACTTC. It codes for CASSLTASGGGSYEQYF.

V gene TRBV5-1 combines with J gene TRBJ2-2; 14 bases map to TRBD2. Germline V CDR1 and CDR2: SGHRS, YFSETQ. Trimming cost V 4 bases and J 5 bases; bases outside gene matches: 7. The length of the CDR3 is 17 residues. The CDR3 sequence is CASSLYGLAGGTGELFF. CDR3 in DNA: TGCGCCAGCAGCCTATACGGACTAGCGGGAGGTACCGGGGAGCTGTTTTTT.

V and J are TRBV29-1 and TRBJ1-1; D remains unclear. V was shortened by 7 bases and J by 5 bases, with 20 bases between the two germline ends. In germline, CDR1 is SQVTM, CDR2 ANQGSEA. The CDR3 covers 14 residues. DNA for the CDR3: TGCAGCGCATACGGACTTCTAAGGAGAACTGAAGCTTTCTTT. This sequence encodes CSAYGLLRRTEAFF.

This clone appeared once. CDR3 nucleotides: TGTGCCAGCAGTTACGCAGTATCCTACGAGCAGTACTTC. Translating gives CASSYAVSYEQYF. J is TRBJ2-7 and V is TRBV6-2 or TRBV6-3; D is uncertain. From germline, CDR1 is MNHEY and CDR2 SVGEGT. The CDR3 totals 13 residues. Trimming took off 2 bases at V and 1 base at J, with 6 bases between the two ends.

This sequence joins TRBV5-1 and TRBJ1-4, with 10 nucleotides matching TRBD1. The CDR3 extends over 16 amino acids. V shed 0 bases and J 6 bases; nucleotides not matched to a gene: 5. The V gene's germline CDR1 is SGHRS and CDR2 YFSETQ. The CDR3 DNA reads as TGCGCCAGCAGCTTGGGGGGACAGGGGTTGGATGAAAAACTGTTTTTT. Protein: CASSLGGQGLDEKLFF.

The CDR3 region has the DNA TGTGCCAGCAGCTTTCGCATTGGTGGGGAGCTGTTTTTT. Protein: CASSFRIGGELFF. The rearrangement links TRBV7-3 to TRBJ2-2; D is unresolved. The CDR3 contains 13 residues. V lost 3 bases to trimming and J lost 8 bases, with 10 bases between them. The germline gives CDR1 SGHTA, CDR2 FQGTGA.